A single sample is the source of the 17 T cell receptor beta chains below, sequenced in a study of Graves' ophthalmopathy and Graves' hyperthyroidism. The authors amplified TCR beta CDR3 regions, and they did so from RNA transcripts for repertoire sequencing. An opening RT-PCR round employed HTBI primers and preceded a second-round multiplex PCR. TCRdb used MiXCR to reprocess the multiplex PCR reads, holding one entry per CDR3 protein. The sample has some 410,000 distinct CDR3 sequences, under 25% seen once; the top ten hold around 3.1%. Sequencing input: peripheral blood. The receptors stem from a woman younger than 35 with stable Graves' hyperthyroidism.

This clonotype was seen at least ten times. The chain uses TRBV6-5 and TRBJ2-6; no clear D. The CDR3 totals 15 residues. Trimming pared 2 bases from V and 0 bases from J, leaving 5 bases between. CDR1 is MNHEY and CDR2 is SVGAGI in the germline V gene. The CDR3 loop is CASSYRSSGANVLTF. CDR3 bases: TGTGCCAGCAGTTACAGGAGCTCTGGGGCCAACGTCCTGACTTTC.

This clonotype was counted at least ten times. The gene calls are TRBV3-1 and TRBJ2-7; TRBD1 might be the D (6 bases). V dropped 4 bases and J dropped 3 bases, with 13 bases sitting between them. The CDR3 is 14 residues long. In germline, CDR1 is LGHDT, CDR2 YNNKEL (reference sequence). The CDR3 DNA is TGTGCCAGCAGCCTTGGGACACCCCTCTACGAGCAGTACTTC. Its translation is CASSLGTPLYEQYF.

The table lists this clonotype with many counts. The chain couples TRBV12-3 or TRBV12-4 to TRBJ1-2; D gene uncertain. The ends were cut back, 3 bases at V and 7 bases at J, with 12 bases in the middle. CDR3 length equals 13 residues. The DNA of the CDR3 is TGTGCCAGCAGTTTTAATCCTCGTTCTGGCTACACCTTC. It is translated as CASSFNPRSGYTF.

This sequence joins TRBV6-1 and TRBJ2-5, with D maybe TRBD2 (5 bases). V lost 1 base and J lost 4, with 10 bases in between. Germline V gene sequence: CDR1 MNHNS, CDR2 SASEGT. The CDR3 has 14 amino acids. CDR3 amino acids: CASSEVVGGETQYF. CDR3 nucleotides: TGTGCCAGCAGTGAAGTTGTCGGAGGAGAGACCCAGTACTTC.

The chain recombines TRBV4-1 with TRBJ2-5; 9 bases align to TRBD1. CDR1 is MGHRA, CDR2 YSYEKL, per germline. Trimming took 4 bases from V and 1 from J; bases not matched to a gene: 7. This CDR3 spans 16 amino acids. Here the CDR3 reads CASSLIQTGGQETQYF. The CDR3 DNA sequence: TGCGCCAGCAGCCTAATTCAGACAGGGGGCCAAGAGACCCAGTACTTC.

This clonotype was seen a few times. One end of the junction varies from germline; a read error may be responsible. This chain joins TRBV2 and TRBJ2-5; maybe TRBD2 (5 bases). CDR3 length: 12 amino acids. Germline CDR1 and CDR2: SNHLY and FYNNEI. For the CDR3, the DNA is TGTGCCAGCAGTGAAGCGGGCCGCGGGCGGTTCTTC. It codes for CASSEAGRGRFF.

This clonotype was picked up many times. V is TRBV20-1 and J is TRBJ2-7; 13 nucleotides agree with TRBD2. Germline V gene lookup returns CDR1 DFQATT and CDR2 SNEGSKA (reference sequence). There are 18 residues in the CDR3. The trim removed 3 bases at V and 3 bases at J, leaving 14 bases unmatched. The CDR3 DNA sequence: TGCAGTGCTAGGGGTGCCAATTACGGGACTAGCGGGAACTACGAGCAGTACTTC. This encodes CSARGANYGTSGNYEQYF.

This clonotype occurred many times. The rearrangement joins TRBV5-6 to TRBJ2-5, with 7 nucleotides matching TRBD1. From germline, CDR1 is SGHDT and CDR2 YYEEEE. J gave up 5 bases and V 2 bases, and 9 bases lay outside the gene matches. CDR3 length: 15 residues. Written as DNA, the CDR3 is TGTGCCAGCAGCTTCAGTGACAGGGCGTCCGAGACCCAGTACTTC. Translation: CASSFSDRASETQYF.

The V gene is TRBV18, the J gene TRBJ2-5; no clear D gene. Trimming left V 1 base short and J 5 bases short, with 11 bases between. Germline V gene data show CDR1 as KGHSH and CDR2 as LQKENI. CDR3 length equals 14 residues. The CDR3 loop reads CASSPQSPEETQYF. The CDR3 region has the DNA TGTGCCAGCTCACCACAGAGCCCAGAGGAGACCCAGTACTTC.

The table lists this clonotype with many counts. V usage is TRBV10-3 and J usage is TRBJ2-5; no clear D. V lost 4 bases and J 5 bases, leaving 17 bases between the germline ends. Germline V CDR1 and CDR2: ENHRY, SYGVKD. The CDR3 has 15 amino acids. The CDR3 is CAISVVGSVGETQYF. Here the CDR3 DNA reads TGTGCCATCAGTGTTGTGGGTTCCGTTGGGGAGACCCAGTACTTC.

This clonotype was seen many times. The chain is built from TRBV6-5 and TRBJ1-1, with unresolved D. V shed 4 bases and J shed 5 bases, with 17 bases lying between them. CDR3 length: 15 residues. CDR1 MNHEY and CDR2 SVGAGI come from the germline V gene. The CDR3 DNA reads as TGTGCCAGCAGTTCCGCCGGGCAGCTTAGGACTGAAGCTTTCTTT. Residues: CASSSAGQLRTEAFF.

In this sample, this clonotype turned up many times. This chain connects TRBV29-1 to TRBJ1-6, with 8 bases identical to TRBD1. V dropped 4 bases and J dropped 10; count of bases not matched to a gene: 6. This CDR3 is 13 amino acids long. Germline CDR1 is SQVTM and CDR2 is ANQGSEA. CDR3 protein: CSVVETGDSPLHF. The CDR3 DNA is TGCAGCGTTGTCGAGACAGGGGACTCACCCCTCCACTTT.

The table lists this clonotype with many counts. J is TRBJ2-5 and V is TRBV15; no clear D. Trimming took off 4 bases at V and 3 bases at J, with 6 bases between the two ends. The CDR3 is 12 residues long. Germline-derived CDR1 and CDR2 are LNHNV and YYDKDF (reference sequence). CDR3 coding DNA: TGTGCCACCAGCAAGGCCGAAGAGACCCAGTACTTC. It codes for CATSKAEETQYF.

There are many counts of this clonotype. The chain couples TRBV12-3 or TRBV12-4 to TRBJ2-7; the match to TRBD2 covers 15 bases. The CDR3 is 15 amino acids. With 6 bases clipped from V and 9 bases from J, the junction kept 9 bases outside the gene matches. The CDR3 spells CASSPGLAGGRGQYF. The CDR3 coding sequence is TGTGCCAGCAGCCCGGGACTAGCGGGAGGAAGAGGGCAGTACTTC.

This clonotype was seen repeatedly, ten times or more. The CDR3 sequence is CASSWAGENIQYF. In DNA, the CDR3 is TGCGCCAGCAGTTGGGCAGGGGAAAACATTCAGTACTTC. The chain has TRBV4-1 and TRBJ2-4; D perhaps matches TRBD1 (6 bases). From germline, CDR1 is MGHRA and CDR2 YSYEKL. Trimming removed 6 bases at V and 5 bases at J, with 11 bases between. The CDR3 has 13 amino acids.

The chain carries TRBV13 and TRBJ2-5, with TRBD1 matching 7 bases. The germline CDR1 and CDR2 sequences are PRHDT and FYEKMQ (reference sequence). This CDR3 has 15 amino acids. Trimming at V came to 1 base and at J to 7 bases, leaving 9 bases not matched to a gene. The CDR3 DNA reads TGTGCCAGCAGCTTAGTCGTAGGGGGCGCCGGGACCCAGTACTTC. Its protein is CASSLVVGGAGTQYF.

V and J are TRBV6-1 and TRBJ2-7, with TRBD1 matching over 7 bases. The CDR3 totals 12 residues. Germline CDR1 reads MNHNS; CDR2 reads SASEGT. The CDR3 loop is CAEGDSPYEQCV. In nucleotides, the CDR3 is TGTGCCGAGGGGGACAGTCCCTACGAGCAGTGCGTC.